This record concerns one T cell receptor beta chain sequence. The data are from a study of blood T cell dynamics during melanoma immunotherapy. Assay used: immunoSEQ multiplex PCR; TCRdb lists only in-frame clones, some missing. The data show around 8,100 clones, 70% to 85% seen once. CDR3 length: 14 residues. From germline, CDR1 is SQVTM and CDR2 ANQGSEA. V lost 7 bases, J lost 0 bases, and 14 bases lay in between. Time point specified: pre-treatment baseline. The starting material was blood, obtained from a patient treated with checkpoint blockade. The origin of this receptor is a human donor with melanoma. The chain uses TRBV29-1 and TRBJ2-3; perhaps TRBD2 as D (5 bases). The CDR3 DNA reads as TGCAGCGCTTCTGGAGGCCCAAGCACAGATACGCAGTATTTT. Protein product: CSASGGPSTDTQYF.